The 31 T cell receptor beta chains given below trace back to one sample, sequenced in a study of spatial heterogeneity in lung cancer. TCRdb ran MiXCR on the 5' RACE reads and lists one entry per CDR3 protein. Here the sample spans around 26,000 distinct CDR3 sequences, 6.5% to 8% being singletons. Noted time point: sample taken at primary tumor resection. Sequencing used PBMCs, obtained at surgery. The source is a male donor with early-stage non-small cell lung cancer.

This clonotype has ten or more counts. The chain is built from TRBV20-1 and TRBJ1-1; D not resolved. CDR1 DFQATT and CDR2 SNEGSKA come from the germline V gene (reference sequence). Trimming removed 5 bases at V and 2 bases at J, with 15 bases between. The CDR3 is made up of 14 amino acids. CDR3 amino acids: CSASLGQYNTEAFF. CDR3 bases: TGCAGTGCTTCCCTTGGGCAGTATAACACTGAAGCTTTCTTT.

This clonotype was recorded at least ten times. V is TRBV6-1 and J is TRBJ1-2; D is undetermined. The CDR3 consists of 15 residues. Trimming shortened V by 0 bases and J by 0 bases, and 8 bases separated the two germline ends. CDR1 and CDR2 (germline): MNHNS, SASEGT. CDR3 coding DNA: TGTGCCAGCAGTGAAGCGCTATCGGCTAACTATGGCTACACCTTC. Encoded protein: CASSEALSANYGYTF.

The V gene is TRBV28, the J gene TRBJ2-7; weak D call: TRBD2 (6 bases). V dropped 7 bases and J dropped 1 base, with 14 bases sitting between them. Germline CDR1 is MDHEN and CDR2 is SYDVKM. The CDR3 spans 14 residues. CDR3 bases: TGTGCCAGCAACCGCGGGGCAGGGTCCTACGAGCAGTACTTC. This gives the protein CASNRGAGSYEQYF.

This clonotype was seen more than once but under ten times. V usage is TRBV5-4 and J usage is TRBJ2-7, with 7 nucleotides matching TRBD1. CDR1 is SGHNT, CDR2 YYREEE, per germline (reference sequence). CDR3 length: 15 residues. After removal of 5 bases from V and 0 bases from J, the junction contained 8 bases not matched to a gene. The DNA for the CDR3 is TGTGCCAGCAGTTTCTTCGGGACAGCCTCCTACGAGCAGTACTTC. Protein: CASSFFGTASYEQYF.

This clonotype was counted at least ten times. The chain couples TRBV4-1 to TRBJ2-5; D remains ambiguous. The CDR3 extends over 14 amino acids. The V end was cut by 3 bases, the J end by 5 bases, with 13 bases between. The V gene's germline CDR1 is MGHRA and CDR2 YSYEKL. The CDR3 protein is CASSQARATETQYF. The CDR3 DNA sequence: TGCGCCAGCAGCCAGGCCCGGGCAACGGAGACCCAGTACTTC.

A few counts support this clonotype. V usage is TRBV5-4 and J usage is TRBJ2-3; possibly TRBD2 for D (6 bases). The CDR3 spans 13 residues. The V gene's germline CDR1 is SGHNT and CDR2 YYREEE (reference sequence). V was pared by 1 base and J by 4 bases, with 7 bases between. CDR3 region: CASSLRGSDTQYF. As DNA, the CDR3 is TGTGCCAGCAGCTTGCGGGGGTCAGATACGCAGTATTTT.

This clonotype has a handful of counts. The chain joins TRBV6-6 to TRBJ2-5; D is undetermined. V lost 2 bases to trimming and J lost 3 bases, with 7 bases between them. CDR1 and CDR2 (germline): MNHNY, SVGAGI (reference sequence). This CDR3 region has 13 residues. The CDR3, as DNA: TGTGCCAGCAGTTACGGCCGGAAAGAGACCCAGTACTTC. Amino acids: CASSYGRKETQYF.

This clonotype came up many times. This chain uses TRBV25-1 with TRBJ2-7; 9 bases fit TRBD1. The CDR3 totals 13 residues. Germline lookup yields CDR1 MGHDK and CDR2 SYGVNS. V dropped 7 bases and J dropped 6; count of bases not matched to a gene: 7. The CDR3 region is CASTRTGDGEQYF. The CDR3 nucleotides read TGTGCCAGCACTAGGACAGGGGATGGCGAGCAGTACTTC.

The genes are TRBV14 and TRBJ1-1; D is unclear. Germline CDR1 reads SGHDN; CDR2 reads FVKESK. CDR3 length: 14 residues. V shed 2 bases and J shed 10 bases, with 17 bases lying between them. CDR3 region: CASSQNGPVGVAFF. The CDR3 DNA is TGTGCCAGCAGCCAAAACGGCCCCGTGGGAGTAGCTTTCTTT. Full variable domain (remainder filled in from reference TRBV14 and TRBJ1-1): EAGVTQFPSHSVIEKGQTVTLRCDPISGHDNLYWYRRVMGKEIKFLLHFVKESKQDESGMPNNRFLAERTGGTYSTLKVQPAELEDSGVYFCASSQNGPVGVAFFGQGTRLTVV.

The sample holds many counts of this clonotype. The chain uses TRBV6-1 and TRBJ2-5, with TRBD1 identical over 7 bases. V lost 4 bases, J lost 6 bases, and 11 bases stayed unmatched. Germline V CDR1 and CDR2: MNHNS, SASEGT. This CDR3 has 15 residues. The CDR3: CASSGTDRVLKTQYF. CDR3 DNA: TGTGCCAGCAGTGGAACCGACAGGGTCTTAAAGACCCAGTACTTC.

The chain employs TRBV7-9 and TRBJ2-1; 7 nucleotides agree with TRBD2. V was pared by 5 bases and J by 7 bases, with 11 bases of the junction left unmatched. Germline V gene lookup returns CDR1 SEHNR and CDR2 FQNEAQ (reference sequence). This CDR3 contains 15 residues. The CDR3, as DNA: TGTGCCAGCAGCCTCCAGGGAGGGAAGGGAAATGAGCAGTTCTTC. Encoded protein: CASSLQGGKGNEQFF. Based on the CDR3 plus reference TRBV7-9 and TRBJ2-1, the full variable domain is DTGVSQNPRHKITKRGQNVTFRCDPISEHNRLYWYRQTLGQGPEFLTYFQNEAQLEKSRLLSDRFSAERPKGSFSTLEIQRTEQGDSAMYLCASSLQGGKGNEQFFGPGTRLTVL.

This sequence joins TRBV19 and TRBJ2-2, with a possible D match to TRBD2 (5 bases). The germline gives CDR1 LNHDA, CDR2 SQIVND (reference sequence). Trimming took off 3 bases at V and 2 bases at J, with 10 bases between the two ends. The CDR3 is 15 residues long. The DNA for the CDR3 is TGTGCCAGTAGTATCTCGGACTCCAACACCGGGGAGCTGTTTTTT. Its protein product is CASSISDSNTGELFF.

This clonotype was counted ten times or more. The chain employs TRBV28 and TRBJ2-3, with D uncertain. Germline V gene sequence: CDR1 MDHEN, CDR2 SYDVKM. The V and J ends lost 4 bases and 2 bases respectively, with 16 bases between them. The CDR3 covers 16 residues. The CDR3 spells CASSSSRGSYTDTQYF. The CDR3 DNA reads TGTGCCAGCAGTTCCTCGCGTGGGTCTTACACAGATACGCAGTATTTT.

The genes are TRBV4-2 and TRBJ1-2; 9 nucleotides line up with TRBD1. Trimming at V came to 3 bases and at J to 4 bases, leaving 9 bases not matched to a gene. The CDR3 loop spans 16 amino acids. Germline V gives CDR1 LGHNA, CDR2 YNFKEQ. CDR3 nucleotide sequence: TGTGCCAGCAGCCAGGGGACAGGGAATTTCGTCTATGGCTACACCTTC. Translating it yields CASSQGTGNFVYGYTF.

This clonotype was seen many times. The chain combines TRBV9 with TRBJ1-1; 8 bases align to TRBD1. The V gene's germline CDR1 is SGDLS and CDR2 YYNGEE. This CDR3 has 15 residues. V shed 4 bases, J shed 1 base, and the junction held 6 bases outside the gene matches. The CDR3, as DNA: TGTGCCAGCAGCAAACAGGGGGACTGGAACACTGAAGCTTTCTTT. It translates to CASSKQGDWNTEAFF. Complete variable domain (other parts from reference TRBV9 and TRBJ1-1): DSGVTQTPKHLITATGQRVTLRCSPRSGDLSVYWYQQSLDQGLQFLIQYYNGEERAKGNILERFSAQQFPDLHSELNLSSLELGDSALYFCASSKQGDWNTEAFFGQGTRLTVV.

This clonotype was detected ten times or more. The chain links TRBV12-3 or TRBV12-4 to TRBJ2-7, with TRBD2 identical over 8 bases. With 6 bases clipped from V and 5 bases from J, the junction kept 12 bases outside the gene matches. The CDR3 runs to 15 residues. Here the CDR3 reads CASRPGGGPGDEQYF. Written as DNA, the CDR3 is TGTGCCAGCAGACCCGGGGGGGGACCAGGGGACGAGCAGTACTTC.

This clonotype has a count of ten or more. This rearrangement joins TRBV20-1 to TRBJ2-7; no reliable D call. The CDR3 contains 12 residues. CDR1 and CDR2 from the germline V gene are DFQATT and SNEGSKA (reference sequence). V was shortened by 3 bases and J by 7 bases, with 13 bases between the two germline ends. DNA for the CDR3: TGCAGTGCTAGGCTCCGAGCAGTGGAGCAGTACTTC. It is translated as CSARLRAVEQYF.

This clonotype appeared many times. The rearrangement joins TRBV29-1 to TRBJ2-3; possibly TRBD2 for D (6 bases). The CDR3 consists of 13 residues. Germline V gene lookup returns CDR1 SQVTM and CDR2 ANQGSEA. Trimming shortened V by 4 bases and J by 4 bases, and 12 bases separated the two germline ends. CDR3 bases: TGCAGCGTTGTCGGGGGAGCTTCAGATACGCAGTATTTT. Residues: CSVVGGASDTQYF.

The table lists this clonotype with many counts. The V and J genes are TRBV7-3 and TRBJ2-2; D gene uncertain. CDR1 and CDR2 (germline): SGHTA, FQGTGA. The CDR3 extends over 12 amino acids. V shed 5 bases and J shed 1 base, with 2 bases lying between them. The CDR3 nucleotides are TGTGCCAGCAGCGGGAACACCGGGGAGCTGTTTTTT. This sequence encodes CASSGNTGELFF.

The chain carries TRBV19 and TRBJ2-7, with D perhaps matching TRBD1 (5 bases). CDR1 and CDR2 from the germline V gene are LNHDA and SQIVND (reference sequence). The V and J ends lost 1 base and 3 bases respectively, with 13 bases between them. CDR3 length: 15 amino acids. CDR3 nucleotides: TGTGCCAGTAGTATAGTGGGCAGGACATTCTACGAGCAGTACTTC. This sequence encodes CASSIVGRTFYEQYF.

This clonotype was seen at least ten times. The chain links TRBV20-1 to TRBJ2-3, with D possibly matching TRBD2 (6 bases). This CDR3 has 13 amino acids. V was pared by 6 bases and J by 3 bases, with 13 bases between. The germline V gene encodes CDR1 DFQATT and CDR2 SNEGSKA (reference sequence). CDR3 protein: CSAPSGGTDTQYF. The CDR3 region has the DNA TGCAGTGCGCCTTCAGGAGGGACAGATACGCAGTATTTT.

This clonotype has a count of ten or more. The chain carries TRBV10-3 and TRBJ2-1; no reliable D call. Germline-derived CDR1 and CDR2 are ENHRY and SYGVKD. Trimming left V 0 bases short and J 0 bases short, with 18 bases between. The CDR3 contains 19 residues. CDR3 amino acids: CAISESTRGRKSSYNEQFF. In nucleotides, the CDR3 is TGTGCCATCAGTGAGTCGACTCGCGGACGGAAGAGCTCCTACAATGAGCAGTTCTTC.

This clonotype came up many times. J is TRBJ2-1 and V is TRBV20-1; a weak D match, TRBD1 (5 bases). This CDR3 spans 11 amino acids. Trimming shortened V by 8 bases and J by 8 bases, and 13 bases separated the two germline ends. The germline CDR1 and CDR2 sequences are DFQATT and SNEGSKA (reference sequence). The CDR3 sequence is CSLEGADEQFF. The CDR3 DNA reads TGCAGTTTAGAAGGGGCGGATGAGCAGTTCTTC.

This clonotype was seen ten or more times. The chain uses TRBV9 and TRBJ2-5, with 10 bases that match TRBD2. The CDR3 loop spans 16 amino acids. Germline V gives CDR1 SGDLS, CDR2 YYNGEE. Trimming took 0 bases from V and 5 from J; bases not matched to a gene: 7. CDR3 residues: CASSVEAGGPWETQYF. The CDR3 nucleotides are TGTGCCAGCAGCGTAGAAGCGGGAGGGCCTTGGGAGACCCAGTACTTC.

This clonotype occurred many times. The rearrangement joins TRBV20-1 to TRBJ1-6, with 7 positions matching TRBD1. V was clipped by 6 bases and J by 2 bases; unmatched bases: 4. Germline CDR1 is DFQATT and CDR2 is SNEGSKA (reference sequence). The CDR3 is 14 amino acids. For the CDR3, the DNA is TGCAGTGCGAGGACAGGAGCCTATAATTCACCCCTCCACTTT. Its protein is CSARTGAYNSPLHF.

The chain is built from TRBV7-3 and TRBJ1-1; TRBD1 might be the D (6 bases). Germline V gene lookup returns CDR1 SGHTA and CDR2 FQGTGA. V dropped 5 bases and J dropped 1 base, with 8 bases sitting between them. The CDR3 covers 13 residues. The CDR3 coding sequence is TGTGCCAGCAGCCCGACAGGGAACACTGAAGCTTTCTTT. As protein: CASSPTGNTEAFF.

This clonotype was counted at least ten times. The chain employs TRBV6-1 and TRBJ2-2; 8 bases align to TRBD2. CDR3 length: 14 residues. V was pared by 4 bases and J by 7 bases, with 5 bases of the junction left unmatched. The germline V gene has CDR1 MNHNS and CDR2 SASEGT. The CDR3 region has the DNA TGTGCCAGCAGTGGGACTAGCCTACGCGGGGAGCTGTTTTTT. It yields the protein CASSGTSLRGELFF.

This clonotype was observed a few times. The rearrangement joins TRBV25-1 to TRBJ2-1, with D possibly being TRBD1 or TRBD2 (6 bases each). This CDR3 has 16 residues. Trimming left V 8 bases short and J 1 base short, with 18 bases between. Germline CDR1 MGHDK, CDR2 SYGVNS. CDR3 bases: TGTGCCAGCGAGGGACAAGGGGGGCGATCCTACAATGAGCAGTTCTTC. Translating it yields CASEGQGGRSYNEQFF.

In this sample, this clonotype turned up a few times. The CDR3 DNA reads as TGTGCCAGCTCACCCCCTAGACAGGGGGTAAGGGGCACTGAAGCTTTCTTT. Its protein product is CASSPPRQGVRGTEAFF. This chain uses TRBV18 with TRBJ1-1, with 9 bases lining up with TRBD1. Germline trimming cut 3 bases from V and 4 bases from J; bases unmatched to any gene: 12. CDR1 and CDR2 from the germline V gene are KGHSH and LQKENI. The CDR3 sequence is 17 residues long.

By share, this clonotype ranks as medium-sized. V gene TRBV14 combines with J gene TRBJ2-1; 7 nucleotides match TRBD2. The CDR3 runs 16 residues. Germline V gene sequence: CDR1 SGHDN, CDR2 FVKESK. Germline trimming cut 0 bases from V and 13 bases from J; bases unmatched to any gene: 15. Here the CDR3 reads CASSQDRASGASSQFF. The CDR3 DNA follows: TGTGCCAGCAGCCAAGATCGGGCTAGCGGTGCGTCGAGTCAGTTCTTC.

This clonotype was observed at least ten times. The rearrangement uses TRBV27 and TRBJ1-2; D is perhaps TRBD1 (5 bases). With 7 bases removed from V and 4 bases from J, the gap between germline ends came to 16 bases. There are 14 residues in the CDR3. CDR1 and CDR2 (germline): MNHEY, SMNVEV (reference sequence). CDR3 amino acids: CASKWGYEPYGYTF. CDR3 bases: TGTGCCAGCAAATGGGGGTATGAGCCCTATGGCTACACCTTC.